Following are 26 T cell receptor beta chains from one sample sequenced in a study of blood T cells in healthy people across ages. Together with a sample-barcoded 5' primer, a J-beta primer mix was included in a second PCR lasting about 6 to 11 cycles. MiXCR, applied by TCRdb to the 5' RACE reads, yields one record per CDR3 protein. Here the sample spans hundreds of thousands of distinct CDR3 sequences, 45% to 50% being singletons. The sample was blood. The receptors were gathered from a woman aged 55-69 years in good health.

The J gene is TRBJ2-3, the V gene TRBV4-2, with a possible D match to TRBD2 (6 bases). With 3 bases removed from V and 6 bases from J, the gap between germline ends came to 19 bases. The CDR3 consists of 16 residues. Germline CDR1 reads LGHNA; CDR2 reads YNFKEQ. CDR3 sequence reads: CASSQSSRRGGDTQYF. Written as DNA, the CDR3 is TGTGCCAGCAGCCAGAGTAGCAGGAGGGGCGGGGATACGCAGTATTTT.

This clonotype showed up many times. V gene TRBV20-1 combines with J gene TRBJ2-1, with TRBD1 matching 9 bases. CDR1 is DFQATT and CDR2 is SNEGSKA in the germline V gene (reference sequence). This CDR3 has 15 residues. Trimming at V came to 4 bases and at J to 6 bases, leaving 10 bases not matched to a gene. CDR3 sequence (DNA): TGCAGTGCTACCTCCGGGACAGGGTTAGCCAATGAGCAGTTCTTC. It encodes CSATSGTGLANEQFF.

V gene TRBV29-1 combines with J gene TRBJ2-2; weak D call: TRBD1 (6 bases). V dropped 5 bases and J dropped 4 bases, with 17 bases sitting between them. Germline V gives CDR1 SQVTM, CDR2 ANQGSEA. This CDR3 has 15 residues. This CDR3 is CSVTPTDSSTGELFF. Written as DNA, the CDR3 is TGCAGCGTTACTCCGACGGACAGCAGCACCGGGGAGCTGTTTTTT.

This clonotype was observed a handful of times. This chain connects TRBV20-1 to TRBJ1-1, with 7 bases aligning to TRBD1. The germline V gene has CDR1 DFQATT and CDR2 SNEGSKA (reference sequence). V shed 4 bases, J shed 0 bases, and the junction held 8 bases outside the gene matches. The CDR3 length is 15 residues. The CDR3 reads CSAKGAGQMNTEAFF. The CDR3 bases are TGCAGTGCTAAGGGGGCTGGACAGATGAACACTGAAGCTTTCTTT.

This chain links TRBV3-1 with TRBJ2-1, with D unresolved. The germline V and J ends were trimmed by 1 base and 3 bases, with 10 bases remaining between them. The CDR3 runs to 15 residues. CDR1 and CDR2 from the germline V gene are LGHDT and YNNKEL (reference sequence). The CDR3 DNA follows: TGTGCCAGCAGCCAAGGATCAGCTAACTACAATGAGCAGTTCTTC. Residues: CASSQGSANYNEQFF.

The J gene is TRBJ2-2, the V gene TRBV24-1; TRBD2 aligns across 10 bases. Per germline, CDR1 KGHDR and CDR2 SFDVKD. J lost 6 bases, V lost 6 bases, and 3 bases had no gene match. CDR3 size: 14 residues. CDR3 coding DNA: TGTGCCACCAGTATAGGACTAGCGGCCGGGGAGCTGTTTTTT. This sequence encodes CATSIGLAAGELFF.

This sequence joins TRBV28 and TRBJ2-7, with D possibly being TRBD2 (7 bases). V lost 5 bases to trimming and J lost 1 base, with 15 bases between them. Per the germline V gene, CDR1 is MDHEN and CDR2 is SYDVKM. The CDR3 extends over 15 amino acids. CDR3: CASSEGGGSSYEQYF. The CDR3 DNA reads as TGTGCCAGCAGTGAAGGGGGGGGGTCGTCCTACGAGCAGTACTTC.

The chain combines TRBV10-3 with TRBJ1-2, with D hard to call. CDR1 is ENHRY, CDR2 SYGVKD, per germline. With 2 bases removed from V and 7 bases from J, the gap between germline ends came to 8 bases. There are 12 residues in the CDR3. This CDR3 reads CAISEGRSGYTF. The CDR3, as DNA: TGTGCCATCAGTGAGGGTAGATCTGGCTACACCTTC.

The CDR3 bases are TGTGCCTGGAGTGTCCGGACTAGCGGGAGAAGAGTAGGGTACGAGCAGTACTTC. It translates to CAWSVRTSGRRVGYEQYF. This chain connects TRBV30 to TRBJ2-7; 13 nucleotides match TRBD2. The CDR3 loop spans 18 amino acids. J was trimmed by 4 bases and V by 0 bases; bases with no gene match: 12. Germline CDR1 GTSNPN, CDR2 SVGIG (reference sequence).

The CDR3 protein is CSAWGYRGEGDEQFF. CDR3 DNA: TGCAGTGCTTGGGGTTACAGGGGAGAGGGTGATGAGCAGTTCTTC. The chain uses TRBV20-1 and TRBJ2-1; 7 bases match TRBD1. The CDR3 spans 15 residues. In germline, CDR1 is DFQATT, CDR2 SNEGSKA (reference sequence). The ends lost 5 bases at V and 8 bases at J; junction bases unmatched: 15.

The chain uses TRBV12-3 or TRBV12-4 and TRBJ2-1, with TRBD2 as a possible D gene (5 bases). Trimming took off 6 bases at V and 1 base at J, with 13 bases between the two ends. The CDR3 sequence is 15 residues long. CDR3: CASSRLDLSYNEQFF. CDR3 in DNA: TGTGCCAGCAGCCGTCTGGACTTATCCTACAATGAGCAGTTCTTC.

This chain uses TRBV11-3 with TRBJ2-2; D gene uncertain. Trimming removed 1 base at V and 8 bases at J, with 8 bases between. From germline, CDR1 is SGHNT and CDR2 YENEEA. The CDR3 has 13 amino acids. The CDR3 region has the DNA TGTGCCAGCAGCTTAGGAAGCGAAGGGGAGCTGTTTTTT. Amino acids: CASSLGSEGELFF.

This CDR3 reads CSATATGYGELFF. The CDR3 region has the DNA TGCAGTGCTACCGCGACAGGTTACGGGGAGCTGTTTTTT. This sequence joins TRBV20-1 and TRBJ2-2, with a possible D match to TRBD1 (6 bases). Trimming pared 4 bases from V and 7 bases from J, leaving 13 bases between. From germline, CDR1 is DFQATT and CDR2 SNEGSKA (reference sequence). The CDR3 is 13 residues long.

On this clonotype: The junction shows a germline mismatch at one end, possibly a read error. The chain has TRBV5-1 and TRBJ2-3, with 10 positions matching TRBD1. Per the germline V gene, CDR1 is SGHRS and CDR2 is YFSETQ. The CDR3 length is 15 residues. Here the CDR3 reads CAGSIRDRGLDTQYF. CDR3 DNA sequence: TGCGCCGGCAGCATCCGGGACAGGGGTTTGGATACGCAGTATTTT.

The chain uses TRBV7-3 and TRBJ2-3; D possibly corresponds to TRBD1 (5 bases). The V gene lost 5 bases and the J gene lost 3 bases, with 15 bases spanning the gap. This CDR3 contains 15 residues. The germline V gene encodes CDR1 SGHTA and CDR2 FQGTGA. CDR3 residues: CASSAHEAGTDTQYF. As DNA, the CDR3 is TGTGCCAGCAGCGCGCATGAGGCAGGGACAGATACGCAGTATTTT.

This clonotype was seen only a few times. The chain has TRBV4-2 and TRBJ2-5; TRBD2 matches at 8 bases. The germline gives CDR1 LGHNA, CDR2 YNFKEQ. The V and J ends lost 0 bases and 1 base, in that order; junction bases with no gene match: 10. The CDR3 has 18 residues. The CDR3 DNA reads TGTGCCAGCAGCCAAGAAATGAAAAGGCGGGAGGCCCAAGAGACCCAGTACTTC. This translates into CASSQEMKRREAQETQYF.

This chain uses TRBV5-1 with TRBJ2-1; 7 nucleotides match TRBD1. The ends lost 0 bases at V and 10 bases at J; junction bases unmatched: 10. Germline lookup yields CDR1 SGHRS and CDR2 YFSETQ. The CDR3 has 15 amino acids. CDR3 region: CASSLAKKGAGEQFF. For the CDR3, the DNA is TGCGCCAGCAGCTTGGCCAAAAAGGGGGCAGGGGAGCAGTTCTTC.

Concerning this clonotype: The junction departs from the called germline gene at one end, perhaps through a read error. This rearrangement joins TRBV5-1 to TRBJ1-2; D might be TRBD1 (6 bases). The CDR3 spans 13 residues. CDR1 SGHRS and CDR2 YFSETQ come from the germline V gene. For the CDR3, the DNA is TGCGTCAGCAGCCCGGACAGAAACTATGGCTACACCTTC. Amino acids: CVSSPDRNYGYTF. The complete variable domain, with remaining parts taken from reference TRBV5-1 and TRBJ1-2, reads KAGVTQTPRYLIKTRGQQVTLSCSPISGHRSVSWYQQTPGQGLQFLFEYFSETQRNKGNFPGRFSGRQFSNSRSEMNVSTLELGDSALYLCVSSPDRNYGYTFGSGTRLTVV.

This clonotype was seen only a few times. V is TRBV5-1 and J is TRBJ2-1; the D is unclear. The germline gives CDR1 SGHRS, CDR2 YFSETQ. V was shortened by 2 bases and J by 4 bases, with 13 bases between the two germline ends. This CDR3 spans 15 amino acids. The DNA of the CDR3 is TGCGCCAGCAGCTTATGGGCAGAACTATACAATGAGCAGTTCTTC. Its translation is CASSLWAELYNEQFF.

This clonotype showed up many times. Here the CDR3 DNA reads TGTGCCAGCAGCAACTCGGACAGGAGCTCCTACGAGCAGTACTTC. Translating it yields CASSNSDRSSYEQYF. The V call is TRBV7-9, the J call TRBJ2-7; 7 bases match TRBD1. CDR1 and CDR2 (germline): SEHNR, FQNEAQ (reference sequence). The CDR3 has 15 amino acids. After removal of 5 bases from V and 0 bases from J, the junction contained 7 bases not matched to a gene.

This clonotype came up once. The chain joins TRBV7-2 to TRBJ1-1; possible D gene TRBD1, 5 bases. CDR3 length: 14 amino acids. Germline V CDR1 and CDR2: SGHTA, FQGNSA. Trimming removed 3 bases from V and 3 bases from J, with 11 bases in between. The DNA for the CDR3 is TGTGCCAGCAGCTTTCAGCAGGGCCACACTGAAGCTTTCTTT. Protein: CASSFQQGHTEAFF.

In this sample, this clonotype turned up once. This sequence joins TRBV6-1 and TRBJ2-1; D is perhaps TRBD2 (6 bases). In germline, CDR1 is MNHNS, CDR2 SASEGT. V was trimmed by 8 bases and J by 0 bases, leaving 14 bases between them. The CDR3 loop spans 15 amino acids. This CDR3 is CASSFRESSYNEQFF. Here the CDR3 DNA reads TGTGCCAGCTCCTTCCGGGAGAGCTCCTACAATGAGCAGTTCTTC.

This clonotype was picked up many times. The V gene is TRBV11-1, the J gene TRBJ2-3; D may match TRBD1 or TRBD2 (6 bases each). The CDR3 runs to 13 residues. With 5 bases removed from V and 5 bases from J, the gap between germline ends came to 11 bases. Germline lookup yields CDR1 SGHAT and CDR2 FQDESV (reference sequence). CDR3 sequence: CASSQGGIDTQYF. CDR3 bases: TGTGCCAGCAGCCAAGGGGGGATAGATACGCAGTATTTT.

The rearrangement joins TRBV29-1 to TRBJ2-5; no firm D call. CDR1 and CDR2 from the germline V gene are SQVTM and ANQGSEA. V gave up 1 base and J gave up 11 bases, with 20 bases separating them. There are 14 residues in the CDR3. The CDR3 DNA follows: TGCAGCGTTGAAGGTGGGAAAACCTACAATGAGCAGTACTTC. Translated, it gives CSVEGGKTYNEQYF. Based on the CDR3 plus reference TRBV29-1 and TRBJ2-5, the full variable domain is SAVISQKPSRDICQRGTSLTIQCQVDSQVTMMFWYRQQPGQSLTLIATANQGSEATYESGFVIDKFPISRPNLTFSTLTVSNMSPEDSSIYLCSVEGGKTYNEQYFGPGTRLLVL.

This clonotype was found a few times. The chain joins TRBV7-2 to TRBJ2-1; D unclear. Per germline, CDR1 SGHTA and CDR2 FQGNSA. CDR3 length equals 14 residues. V lost 2 bases and J 9 bases, leaving 14 bases between the germline ends. The CDR3: CASSLYEVVSEQFF. The CDR3 DNA reads as TGTGCCAGCAGCTTATATGAGGTAGTTAGTGAGCAGTTCTTC.

This clonotype was found a few times. This chain joins TRBV10-3 and TRBJ1-2, with D possibly being TRBD1 (5 bases). In germline, CDR1 is ENHRY, CDR2 SYGVKD. Trimming removed 3 bases from V and 6 bases from J, with 11 bases in between. The CDR3 length is 13 residues. CDR3 residues: CAISEREQDGYTF. DNA for the CDR3: TGTGCCATCAGTGAAAGAGAACAGGATGGCTACACCTTC.